This is a list of T cell receptor beta chains from one sample in a study of CDR3 diversity in severe acne. TCRdb processed the PCR reads anew with MiXCR; each CDR3 protein has one entry. Of around 83,000 distinct CDR3 sequences in the sample, about half were seen once. Sequencing was performed on blood. These TCRs come from a male donor with severe acne vulgaris. CDR3s include the opening cysteine and the closing phenylalanine or tryptophan. The order of the fields is J gene, V gene, CDR3 protein.

>TRBJ1-6|TRBV9
CASSVTGGNSPLHF
>TRBJ2-7|TRBV29-1
CSVVFVDASEQYF
>TRBJ2-3|TRBV20-1
CSGWTGDGTDTQYF
>TRBJ1-3|TRBV7-6
CASSRTLSGNTIYF
>TRBJ2-1|TRBV20-1
CSARDSGDSSSYNEQFF
>TRBJ1-1|TRBV7-9
CASSQARGGTEAFF
>TRBJ1-1|TRBV28
CASIPSPGGSEAFF
>TRBJ2-5|TRBV29-1
CSVRRPKETQYF
>TRBJ2-7|TRBV6-5
CASTAGLAGTYEQYF
>TRBJ2-5|TRBV24-1
CATSDFLAGGPRQETQYF
>TRBJ2-7|TRBV7-2
CASSLIPHEQYF
>TRBJ1-4|TRBV20-1
CSARNRQGEEKLFF
>TRBJ1-2|TRBV20-1
CSADLRGAGRGYTF
>TRBJ1-5|TRBV7-3
CASSGTRRRWLIRNQPQHF
>TRBJ2-7|TRBV2
CASSEAGGFSYEQYF
>TRBJ2-2|TRBV12-3/TRBV12-4
CASRVRGNTGELFF
>TRBJ2-2|TRBV6-4
CASSVPGDTGELFF
>TRBJ1-2|TRBV12-3/TRBV12-4
CASSFGGGYGYTF
>TRBJ2-7|TRBV6-2/TRBV6-3
CASNPGTSGYEQYF
>TRBJ1-1|TRBV20-1
CSGTLNTEAFF
>TRBJ2-3|TRBV7-9
CASSKGLAGGHTQYF
>TRBJ1-2|TRBV7-9
CASSSAVTPRHIGYTF
>TRBJ2-3|TRBV12-3/TRBV12-4
CASSPAPPEEDTQYF
>TRBJ2-1|TRBV5-8
CASSDGTGGGIEQCSYNEQFF
>TRBJ2-3|TRBV6-2/TRBV6-3
CASSCYSGDTDTQYF
>TRBJ2-5|TRBV12-5
CAWKSRQKLQETQYF
>TRBJ1-2|TRBV5-4
CASSLGADRTGYTF
>TRBJ2-5|TRBV9
CASSPAGSGGETQYF
>TRBJ2-1|TRBV12-3/TRBV12-4
CASSSSGRGEQFF